These 8 T cell receptor beta chains originate from one sample sequenced in a study of blood T cell repertoires in COVID-19. The data were produced by immunoSEQ multiplex PCR, yet TCRdb's version contains in-frame clones alone and is incomplete. The sample contains 120,000 to 150,000 clones, more than 85% of which appear only once. The sample taken for sequencing was peripheral blood. The receptors derive from a human donor in a cohort sampled during active COVID-19.

The chain carries TRBV7-9 and TRBJ1-3; 8 positions agree with TRBD1. CDR1 and CDR2 (germline): SEHNR, FQNEAQ (reference sequence). V lost 2 bases and J lost 4; bases outside the gene matches: 4. CDR3 length: 15 amino acids. CDR3 sequence: CASSLQGATGNTIYF. CDR3 DNA sequence: TGTGCCAGCAGCTTACAGGGGGCGACCGGAAACACCATATATTTT.

The chain combines TRBV6-5 with TRBJ2-7; TRBD1 agrees at 8 bases. Losses at the gene ends were 8 bases for V and 1 base for J; bases not matched to a gene: 1. The CDR3 runs to 12 residues. The germline CDR1 and CDR2 sequences are MNHEY and SVGAGI. The CDR3 reads CASRDRSYEQYF. CDR3 in DNA: TGTGCCAGCCGGGACAGGTCCTACGAGCAGTACTTC.

The gene calls are TRBV6-6 and TRBJ1-2, with a tentative D call TRBD1 (6 bases). This CDR3 is 14 amino acids long. The germline gives CDR1 MNHNY, CDR2 SVGAGI (reference sequence). V was pared by 5 bases and J by 8 bases, with 18 bases between. CDR3 in DNA: TGTGCCAGCAGTGACCGAGGAGACAGGAGGGGCTACACCTTC. The encoded protein is CASSDRGDRRGYTF.

The chain combines TRBV28 with TRBJ1-2; unclear D gene. V was shortened by 1 base and J by 0 bases, with 9 bases between the two germline ends. CDR3 length: 15 residues. Looked up from germline, CDR1 is MDHEN and CDR2 is SYDVKM. CDR3: CASSLLTLANYGYTF. The CDR3, as DNA: TGTGCCAGCAGTTTATTGACATTAGCTAACTATGGCTACACCTTC.

The rearrangement joins TRBV28 to TRBJ1-1, with D perhaps matching TRBD1 (5 bases). The V and J ends lost 6 bases and 0 bases respectively, with 14 bases between them. The CDR3 has 15 residues. Germline CDR1 reads MDHEN; CDR2 reads SYDVKM. CDR3 DNA: TGTGCCAGCAGGAAGATAGACAGAGTGAACACTGAAGCTTTCTTT. Amino acid sequence: CASRKIDRVNTEAFF.

The rearrangement joins TRBV7-9 to TRBJ1-5, with TRBD1 matching over 10 bases. The CDR3 is made up of 16 amino acids. Germline V CDR1 and CDR2: SEHNR, FQNEAQ (reference sequence). The ends lost 5 bases at V and 2 bases at J; junction bases unmatched: 6. The CDR3 region has the DNA TGTGCCAGCAGCGCGACCGGGACAGGGGGCAATCAGCCCCAGCATTTT. As protein: CASSATGTGGNQPQHF.

The chain couples TRBV5-1 to TRBJ1-1; D is possibly TRBD1 (6 bases). The CDR3 is made up of 13 amino acids. CDR1 is SGHRS, CDR2 YFSETQ, per germline. Trimming took 4 bases from V and 1 from J, leaving 8 bases between them. CDR3 residues: CASSVDRNTEAFF. The CDR3 bases are TGCGCCAGCAGCGTGGACAGGAACACTGAAGCTTTCTTT. Based on the CDR3 plus reference TRBV5-1 and TRBJ1-1, the full variable domain is KAGVTQTPRYLIKTRGQQVTLSCSPISGHRSVSWYQQTPGQGLQFLFEYFSETQRNKGNFPGRFSGRQFSNSRSEMNVSTLELGDSALYLCASSVDRNTEAFFGQGTRLTVV.

The rearrangement joins TRBV6-5 to TRBJ2-3; TRBD2 matches 13 bases. Germline V gene data show CDR1 as MNHEY and CDR2 as SVGAGI. V dropped 4 bases and J dropped 2; count of bases not matched to a gene: 3. This CDR3 is 16 amino acids long. The DNA for the CDR3 is TGTGCCAGCAGTTCGACTAGCGGGGGGAACACAGATACGCAGTATTTT. This codes for CASSSTSGGNTDTQYF.